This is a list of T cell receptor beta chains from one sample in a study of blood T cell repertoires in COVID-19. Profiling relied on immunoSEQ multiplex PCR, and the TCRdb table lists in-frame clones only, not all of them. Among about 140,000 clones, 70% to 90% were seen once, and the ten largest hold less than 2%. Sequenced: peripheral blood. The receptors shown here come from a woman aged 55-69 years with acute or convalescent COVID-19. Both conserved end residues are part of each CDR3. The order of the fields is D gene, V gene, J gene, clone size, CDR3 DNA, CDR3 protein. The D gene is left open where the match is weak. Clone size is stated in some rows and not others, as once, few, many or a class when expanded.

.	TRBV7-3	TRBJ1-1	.	TGTGCCAGCAGCCCACAGGGTGAGGGCCCTGAAGCTTTCTTT	CASSPQGEGPEAFF
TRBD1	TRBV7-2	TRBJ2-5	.	TGTGCCAGCAGCTTAGTAAGGGACAGGGGAGAGACCCAGTACTTC	CASSLVRDRGETQYF
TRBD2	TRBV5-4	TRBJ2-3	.	TGTGCCAGCAGCTCCGTAGGGGACTACACAGATACGCAGTATTTT	CASSSVGDYTDTQYF
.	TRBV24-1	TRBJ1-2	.	TGTGCCACCAGATCACAGAGAGAGACGGGGGGCTACACCTTC	CATRSQRETGGYTF
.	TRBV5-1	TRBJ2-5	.	TGCGCCAGCAGCTTGGGTTTGACAACGGAAATGGAGACCCAGTACTTC	CASSLGLTTEMETQYF
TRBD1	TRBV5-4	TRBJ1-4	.	TGTGCCAGCAGCGGCGGGACAGGGAGGTTTAATGAAAAACTGTTTTTT	CASSGGTGRFNEKLFF
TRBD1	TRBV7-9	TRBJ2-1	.	TGTGCCAGCAGCACCGGGACAGGGGAGAATGAGCAGTTCTTC	CASSTGTGENEQFF
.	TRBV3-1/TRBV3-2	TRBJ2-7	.	TGTGCCAGCAGCCAAGGGGGCCTTGAGCAGTACTTC	CASSQGGLEQYF
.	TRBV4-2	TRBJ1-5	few	TGTGCCAGCAGCCAAGACGGAGATAGCAATCAGCCCCAGCATTTT	CASSQDGDSNQPQHF
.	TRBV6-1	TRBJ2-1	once	TGTGCCAGCAGTTCCGGGACTGAGGAGTTCTTC	CASSSGTEEFF
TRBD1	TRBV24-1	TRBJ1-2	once	TGTGCCACCAGTCGATCCGGACAGGGAGGCTACACCTTC	CATSRSGQGGYTF
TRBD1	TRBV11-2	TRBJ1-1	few	TGTGCCAGCAGCGGCAACAGGGGAATGAACACTGAAGCTTTCTTT	CASSGNRGMNTEAFF
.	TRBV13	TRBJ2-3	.	TGTGCCAGCAGCTCCCAAATAGGACAGCGCATTGATTTCACAGATACGCAGTATTTT	CASSSQIGQRIDFTDTQYF
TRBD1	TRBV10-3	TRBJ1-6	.	TGTGCCATCAGCGAAGACAGGGGGCAGTCTTCACCCCTCCACTTT	CAISEDRGQSSPLHF
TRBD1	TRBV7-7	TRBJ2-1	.	TGTGCTAGCAGCTTAGACAGGGTAGACAATGAGCAGTTCTTC	CASSLDRVDNEQFF
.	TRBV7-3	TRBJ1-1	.	TGTGCCAGCAGCTTCCAGGGTGCGGACACTGAAGCTTTCTTT	CASSFQGADTEAFF
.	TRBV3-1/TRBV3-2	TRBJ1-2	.	TGTGCCAGCAGCCAAGGAGCGAGTAACTATGGCTACACCTTC	CASSQGASNYGYTF
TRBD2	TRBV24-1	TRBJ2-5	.	TGTGCCACCAGTGATACCGCGAGCGGGGGTGGTTGGGAGACCCAGTACTTC	CATSDTASGGGWETQYF
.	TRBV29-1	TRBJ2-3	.	TGCAGCGCCAAACGGACAGCCCCTAGCACAGATACGCAGTATTTT	CSAKRTAPSTDTQYF
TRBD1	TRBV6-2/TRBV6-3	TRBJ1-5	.	TGTGCCAGCAGTTACCAGGGGGCAGGGAGCAATCAGCCCCAGCATTTT	CASSYQGAGSNQPQHF
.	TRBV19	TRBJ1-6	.	TGTGCCAGTACCCGGACACTCGATAATTCACCCCTCCACTTT	CASTRTLDNSPLHF
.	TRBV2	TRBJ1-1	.	TGTGCCAGCAGTGAATACAGGGATCTGGACACTGAAGCTTTCTTT	CASSEYRDLDTEAFF
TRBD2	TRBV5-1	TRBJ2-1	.	TGCGCCAGCAGTCTGAGCGGGGGGGCCTACAATGAGCAGTTCTTC	CASSLSGGAYNEQFF
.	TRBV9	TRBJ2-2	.	TGTGCCAGCACCTGGGGGCAGGCGAACACCGGGGAGCTGTTTTTT	CASTWGQANTGELFF
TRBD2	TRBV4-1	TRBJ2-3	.	TGCGCCAGCAGCCTTTTCCAACCCCCTGGGACTAGCGGGGGGGCTAGTACAGATACGCAGTATTTT	CASSLFQPPGTSGGASTDTQYF
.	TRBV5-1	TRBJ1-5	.	TGCGCCAGCAGCCCCGATGGAGCGACGAGCAATCAGCCCCAGCATTTT	CASSPDGATSNQPQHF
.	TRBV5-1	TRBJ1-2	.	TGCGCCAGCAGGCTATCTAACTATGGCTACACCTTC	CASRLSNYGYTF
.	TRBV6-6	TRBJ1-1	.	TGTGCCAGCAGCCCTACCCCGACAGTTTTGAACACTGAAGCTTTCTTT	CASSPTPTVLNTEAFF